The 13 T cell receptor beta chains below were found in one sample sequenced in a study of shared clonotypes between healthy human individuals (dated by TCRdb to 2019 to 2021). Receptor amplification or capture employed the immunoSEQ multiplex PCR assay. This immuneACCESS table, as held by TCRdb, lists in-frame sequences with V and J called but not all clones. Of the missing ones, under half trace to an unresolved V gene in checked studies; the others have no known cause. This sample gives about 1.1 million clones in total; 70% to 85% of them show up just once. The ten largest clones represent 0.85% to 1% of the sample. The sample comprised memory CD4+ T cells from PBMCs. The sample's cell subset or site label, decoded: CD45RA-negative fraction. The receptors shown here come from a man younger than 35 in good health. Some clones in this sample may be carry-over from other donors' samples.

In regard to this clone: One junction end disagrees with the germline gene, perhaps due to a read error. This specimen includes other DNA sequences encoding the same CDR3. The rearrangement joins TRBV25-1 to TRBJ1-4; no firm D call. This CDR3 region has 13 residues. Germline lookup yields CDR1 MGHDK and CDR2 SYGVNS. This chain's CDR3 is CASSEGGREKLFF. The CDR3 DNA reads TGTGCCAGTAGTGAGGGCGGTCGGGAAAAACTGTTTTTT.

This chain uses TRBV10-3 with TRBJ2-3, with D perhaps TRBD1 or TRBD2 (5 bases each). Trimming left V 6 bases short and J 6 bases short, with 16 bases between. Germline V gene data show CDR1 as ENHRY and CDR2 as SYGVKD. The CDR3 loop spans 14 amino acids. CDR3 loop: CAISPGDERDTQYF. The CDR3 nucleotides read TGTGCCATCAGCCCCGGGGACGAGAGGGATACGCAGTATTTT.

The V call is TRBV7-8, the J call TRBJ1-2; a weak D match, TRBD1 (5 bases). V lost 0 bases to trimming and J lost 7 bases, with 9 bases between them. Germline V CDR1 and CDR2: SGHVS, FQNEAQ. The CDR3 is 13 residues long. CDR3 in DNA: TGTGCCAGCAGCTTAGCGACAGAGAGTGGCTACACCTTC. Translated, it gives CASSLATESGYTF.

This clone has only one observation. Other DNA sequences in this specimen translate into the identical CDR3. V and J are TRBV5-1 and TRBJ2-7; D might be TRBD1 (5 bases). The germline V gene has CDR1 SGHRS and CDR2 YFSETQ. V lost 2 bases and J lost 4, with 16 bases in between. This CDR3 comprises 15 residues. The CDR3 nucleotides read TGCGCCAGCAGCTTCGGTGGCAGGGCTTCATACGAGCAGTACTTC. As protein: CASSFGGRASYEQYF.

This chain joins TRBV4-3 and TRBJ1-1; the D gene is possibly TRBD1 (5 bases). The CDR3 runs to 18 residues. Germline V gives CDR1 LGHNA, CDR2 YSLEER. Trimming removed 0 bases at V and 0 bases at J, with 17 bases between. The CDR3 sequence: CASSQDFQGARMNTEAFF. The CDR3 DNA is TGCGCCAGCAGCCAAGATTTTCAGGGAGCCCGTATGAACACTGAAGCTTTCTTT.

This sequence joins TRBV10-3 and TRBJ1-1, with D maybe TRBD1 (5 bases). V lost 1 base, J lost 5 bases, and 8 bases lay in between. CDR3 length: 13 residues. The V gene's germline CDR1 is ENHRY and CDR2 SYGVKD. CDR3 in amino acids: CAISELGTTEAFF. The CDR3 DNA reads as TGTGCCATCAGTGAGTTGGGGACGACTGAAGCTTTCTTT.

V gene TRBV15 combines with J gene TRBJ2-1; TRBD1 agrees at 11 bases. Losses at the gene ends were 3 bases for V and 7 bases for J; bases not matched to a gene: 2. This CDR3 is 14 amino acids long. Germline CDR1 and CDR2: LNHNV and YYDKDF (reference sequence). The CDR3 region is CATSRGDRGNEQFF. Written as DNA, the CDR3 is TGTGCCACCAGCAGGGGGGACAGGGGGAATGAGCAGTTCTTC.

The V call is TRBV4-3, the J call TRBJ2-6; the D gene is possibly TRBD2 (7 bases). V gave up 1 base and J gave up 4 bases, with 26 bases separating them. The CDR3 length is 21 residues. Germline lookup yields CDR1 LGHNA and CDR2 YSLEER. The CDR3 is CASSQVLPGTTGAKGANVLTF. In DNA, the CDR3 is TGCGCCAGCAGCCAAGTCCTTCCTGGGACTACGGGGGCTAAAGGGGCCAACGTCCTGACTTTC.

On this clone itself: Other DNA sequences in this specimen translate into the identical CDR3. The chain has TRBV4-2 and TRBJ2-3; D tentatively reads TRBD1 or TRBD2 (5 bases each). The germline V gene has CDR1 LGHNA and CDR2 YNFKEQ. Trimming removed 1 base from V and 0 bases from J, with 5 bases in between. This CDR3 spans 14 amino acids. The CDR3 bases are TGTGCCAGCAGCCAAGGGGGGAGCACAGATACGCAGTATTTT. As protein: CASSQGGSTDTQYF.

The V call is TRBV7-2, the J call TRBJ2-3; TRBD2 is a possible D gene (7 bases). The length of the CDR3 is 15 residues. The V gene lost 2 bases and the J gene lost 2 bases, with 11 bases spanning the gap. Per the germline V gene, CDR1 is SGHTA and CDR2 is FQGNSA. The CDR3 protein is CASSLLGGPTDTQYF. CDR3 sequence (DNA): TGTGCCAGCAGCTTATTGGGGGGGCCCACAGATACGCAGTATTTT.

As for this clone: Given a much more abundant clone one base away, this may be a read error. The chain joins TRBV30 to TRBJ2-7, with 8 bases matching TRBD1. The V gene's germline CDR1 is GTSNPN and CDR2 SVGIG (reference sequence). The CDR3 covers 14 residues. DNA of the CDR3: TGTACCTGGAGTGGACAGGGCTCTACCTACGAGCAGTACTTC. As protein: CTWSGQGSTYEQYF. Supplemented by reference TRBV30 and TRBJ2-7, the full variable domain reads SQTIHQWPATLVQPVGSPLSLECTVEGTSNPNLYWYRQAAGRGLQLLFYSVGIGQISSEVPQNLSASRPQDRQFILSSKKLLLSDSGFYLCTWSGQGSTYEQYFGPGTRLTVT.

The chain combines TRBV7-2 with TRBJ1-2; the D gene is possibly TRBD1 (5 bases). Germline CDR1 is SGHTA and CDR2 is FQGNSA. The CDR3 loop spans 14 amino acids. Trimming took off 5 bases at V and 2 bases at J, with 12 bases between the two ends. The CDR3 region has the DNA TGTGCCAGCAGCGAGGGGAGGGAGAACTATGGCTACACCTTC. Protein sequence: CASSEGRENYGYTF.

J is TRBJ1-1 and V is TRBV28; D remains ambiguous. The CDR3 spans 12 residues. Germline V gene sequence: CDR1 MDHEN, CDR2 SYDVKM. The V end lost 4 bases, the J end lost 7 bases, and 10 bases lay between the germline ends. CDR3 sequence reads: CASSSTDYEAFF. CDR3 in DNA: TGTGCCAGCAGTTCTACCGACTATGAAGCTTTCTTT. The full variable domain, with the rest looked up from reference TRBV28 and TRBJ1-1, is DVKVTQSSRYLVKRTGEKVFLECVQDMDHENMFWYRQDPGLGLRLIYFSYDVKMKEKGDIPEGYSVSREKKERFSLILESASTNQTSMYLCASSSTDYEAFFGQGTRLTVV.